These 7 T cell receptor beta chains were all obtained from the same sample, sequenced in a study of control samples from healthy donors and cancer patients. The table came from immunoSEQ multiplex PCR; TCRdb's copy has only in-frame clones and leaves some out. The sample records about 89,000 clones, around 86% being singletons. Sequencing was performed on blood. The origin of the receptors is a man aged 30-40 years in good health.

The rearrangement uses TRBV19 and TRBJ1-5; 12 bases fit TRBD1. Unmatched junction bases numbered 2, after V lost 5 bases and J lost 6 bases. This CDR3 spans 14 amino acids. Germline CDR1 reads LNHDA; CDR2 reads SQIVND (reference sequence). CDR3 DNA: TGTGCCAGTAGTGGGACAGGGGGCCGTCAGCCCCAGCATTTT. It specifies CASSGTGGRQPQHF.

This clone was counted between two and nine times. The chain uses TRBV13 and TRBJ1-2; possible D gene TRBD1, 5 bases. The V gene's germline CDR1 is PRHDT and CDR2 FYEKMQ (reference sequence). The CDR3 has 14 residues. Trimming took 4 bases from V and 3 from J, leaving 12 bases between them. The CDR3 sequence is CASSWGRGDYGYTF. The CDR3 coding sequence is TGTGCCAGCAGCTGGGGCCGGGGAGACTATGGCTACACCTTC.

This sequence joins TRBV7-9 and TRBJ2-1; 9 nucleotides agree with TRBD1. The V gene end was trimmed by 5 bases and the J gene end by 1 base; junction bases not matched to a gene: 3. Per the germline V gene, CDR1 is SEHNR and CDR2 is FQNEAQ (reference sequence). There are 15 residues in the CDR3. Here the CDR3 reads CASSTTGGSYNEQFF. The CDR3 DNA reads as TGTGCCAGCAGCACGACAGGGGGGTCCTACAATGAGCAGTTCTTC. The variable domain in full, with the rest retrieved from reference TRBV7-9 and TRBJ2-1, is DTGVSQNPRHKITKRGQNVTFRCDPISEHNRLYWYRQTLGQGPEFLTYFQNEAQLEKSRLLSDRFSAERPKGSFSTLEIQRTEQGDSAMYLCASSTTGGSYNEQFFGPGTRLTVL.

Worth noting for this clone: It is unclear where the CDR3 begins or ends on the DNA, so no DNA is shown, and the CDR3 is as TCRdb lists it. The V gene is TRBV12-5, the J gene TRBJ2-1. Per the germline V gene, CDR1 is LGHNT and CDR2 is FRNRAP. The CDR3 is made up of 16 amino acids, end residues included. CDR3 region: CASGLGMGGHQGKQFF.

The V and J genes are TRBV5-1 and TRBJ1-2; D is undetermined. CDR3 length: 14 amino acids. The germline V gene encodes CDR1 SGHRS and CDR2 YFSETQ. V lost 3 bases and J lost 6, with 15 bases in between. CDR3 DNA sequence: TGCGCCAGCAGCTCGTCTGGGGAAATGGATGGCTACACCTTC. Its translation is CASSSSGEMDGYTF.

CDR3 sequence (DNA): TGTGCCATCAGTGATCGTAGGGGTTTGGAGGACACTGAAGCTTTCTTT. It yields the protein CAISDRRGLEDTEAFF. The V gene is TRBV10-3, the J gene TRBJ1-1, with a weak D call TRBD1 (5 bases). Trimming took off 3 bases at V and 3 bases at J, with 17 bases between the two ends. There are 16 residues in the CDR3. Germline assignment: CDR1 ENHRY and CDR2 SYGVKD.

CDR3: CASSAHDGNTIYF. CDR3 coding DNA: TGTGCCAGCAGCGCCCACGATGGAAACACCATATATTTT. The J gene is TRBJ1-3, the V gene TRBV7-3; D not certain. The germline V gene encodes CDR1 SGHTA and CDR2 FQGTGA. V was cut by 5 bases and J by 3 bases, with 8 bases left in between. There are 13 residues in the CDR3. Based on the CDR3 plus reference TRBV7-3 and TRBJ1-3, the full variable domain is GAGVSQTPSNKVTEKGKYVELRCDPISGHTALYWYRQSLGQGPEFLIYFQGTGAADDSGLPNDRFFAVRPEGSVSTLKIQRTERGDSAVYLCASSAHDGNTIYFGEGSWLTVV.